This T cell receptor (beta chain) was found in a study of T cell responses to AZD1222 COVID-19 vaccine. On the study more broadly: Combined were second doses at about 4 or about 12 weeks. Overall study results and limits: Spike-wide coverage was observed for vaccine-associated CD4 TCRs, with dominant responses at 160-218 and 743-854.

This clone was detected once. No antigen is known for it. The length of the CDR3 is 14 residues. Trimming shortened V by 3 bases and J by 0 bases, and 6 bases separated the two germline ends. Germline V gene data show CDR1 as SEHNR and CDR2 as FQNEAQ (reference sequence). Only in-frame clones appear in the TCRdb table, and some are missing; sequencing was by immunoSEQ multiplex PCR. Found here are around 110,000 clones, around 87% of them singletons; the top ten hold about 4.5%. V and J are TRBV7-9 and TRBJ1-5, with D hard to call. The sample here was peripheral blood, taken on day 0 of AZD1222 vaccination. This TCR came from an adult in good health. The CDR3 spells CASSFDSSNQPQHF. As DNA, the CDR3 is TGTGCCAGCAGCTTCGACTCTAGCAATCAGCCCCAGCATTTT. The full variable domain, its missing parts supplied by reference TRBV7-9 and TRBJ1-5, is DTGVSQNPRHKITKRGQNVTFRCDPISEHNRLYWYRQTLGQGPEFLTYFQNEAQLEKSRLLSDRFSAERPKGSFSTLEIQRTEQGDSAMYLCASSFDSSNQPQHFGDGTRLSIL.